This is a list of T cell receptor beta chains from one sample in a study of OX40 agonist ivuxolimab in advanced cancers. The table came from immunoSEQ multiplex PCR; TCRdb's copy has only in-frame clones and leaves some out. Here the sample spans some 66,000 clones, around nine tenths being singletons. The sequences come from CD4+ or CD8+ T cells sorted from blood, collected in a trial of the OX40 agonist ivuxolimab. Receptors originate from an adult with an advanced solid tumor such as melanoma, head and neck, liver or kidney cancer. CDR3s include the opening cysteine and the closing phenylalanine or tryptophan. The D gene is left open where the match is weak. Only some rows state a clone size, as once, few, many or a class for expanded clones.

clone_size d_call j_call v_call cdr3_nt cdr3_aa
- - TRBJ2-7 TRBV5-4 TGTGCCAGCAGCTCGGACTCGAGCTCCTACGAGCAGTACTTC CASSSDSSSYEQYF
- TRBD2 TRBJ2-7 TRBV5-1 TGCGCCAGCAGCCACAATCGACCCGGGACTAGCGGGAGTGGGGCCTACGAGCAGTACTTC CASSHNRPGTSGSGAYEQYF
- TRBD2 TRBJ2-3 TRBV11-1 TGTGCCAGCAGCCGAGCGGGGACTAGCACAGATACGCAGTATTTT CASSRAGTSTDTQYF
- - TRBJ1-1 TRBV9 TGTGCCAGCAGCCCCCGCCGGCTGGAGGGAGGGAACACTGAAGCTTTCTTT CASSPRRLEGGNTEAFF
- - TRBJ1-3 TRBV6-5 TGTGCCAGCAGTTACTTCTCGGGGGCGTCTGGAAACACCATATATTTT CASSYFSGASGNTIYF
- TRBD1 TRBJ1-5 TRBV29-1 TGCAGCGTTGGGCAGGGGGCAGGTCAGCCCCAGCATTTT CSVGQGAGQPQHF
once - TRBJ2-7 TRBV6-5 TGTGCCAGCAGTCCTCTCTCGGGCCACGAGCAGTACTTC CASSPLSGHEQYF
- - TRBJ2-7 TRBV11-3 TGTGCCAGCAGCTTAGGAGTCGGGGGGCTTCCCTCCTACGAGCAGTACTTC CASSLGVGGLPSYEQYF
few - TRBJ2-7 TRBV7-9 TGTGCCAGCAGCTTAGGGACTGGATACGAGCAGTACTTC CASSLGTGYEQYF
- TRBD2 TRBJ2-7 TRBV6-1 TGTGCCAGCAGTGAGGGACTAGCGGAGGGGAAGCAGTACTTC CASSEGLAEGKQYF
- TRBD1 TRBJ1-4 TRBV29-1 TGCAGCGTTTCGACAGGGAATGAAAAACTGTTTTTT CSVSTGNEKLFF
once - TRBJ2-1 TRBV18 TGTGCCAGCTCACCCTCTAGGGATGAGCAGTTCTTC CASSPSRDEQFF
- - TRBJ1-2 TRBV7-2 TGTGCCAGCAGCTTGGGGACGGTGAACTATGGCTACACCTTC CASSLGTVNYGYTF
- - TRBJ1-4 TRBV4-2 TGTGCCAGCAGCCAAGAATCGTGGAGGATATCTAATGAAAAACTGTTTTTT CASSQESWRISNEKLFF
- - TRBJ2-7 TRBV5-6 TGTGCCAGCAGCCCCAGGGTTGGCGAGCAGTACTTC CASSPRVGEQYF
few TRBD2 TRBJ2-7 TRBV5-1 TGCGCCAGCAGACAAAATAGCGGGGAAAGCTCCTACGAGCAGTACTTC CASRQNSGESSYEQYF
once - TRBJ1-6 TRBV9 TGTGCCAGCAGCGTAGCTGGACCACCCCTCCACTTT CASSVAGPPLHF
- - TRBJ1-2 TRBV27 TGTGCCAGCAAGTCCCGCAGCTATGGCTACACCTTC CASKSRSYGYTF
few TRBD2 TRBJ2-1 TRBV4-1 TGCGCCAGCAGCTTCGTAGCGGGGTCGAGCTCCTACAATGAGCAGTTCTTC CASSFVAGSSSYNEQFF
- - TRBJ1-2 TRBV25-1 TGTGCCAGCAGTGCTCCGTCCTATGGCTACACCTTC CASSAPSYGYTF
- TRBD2 TRBJ2-7 TRBV5-4 TGTGCCAGCAGCCTACCGGGACTATACGAGCAGTACTTC CASSLPGLYEQYF
- TRBD2 TRBJ2-1 TRBV13 TGTGCCAGCAGCCGACTAGTAACGGGAGGGAGCTACAATGAGCAGTTCTTC CASSRLVTGGSYNEQFF
- TRBD1 TRBJ2-2 TRBV18 TGTGCCAGCACCGGGACAGGCGACACCGGGGAGCTGTTTTTT CASTGTGDTGELFF
few - TRBJ1-2 TRBV7-2 TGTGCCAGCAGCTTGGGCCTACAGGGCTACTATGGCTACACCTTC CASSLGLQGYYGYTF
- TRBD2 TRBJ2-3 TRBV9 TGTGCCAGCAGCGTAGACTCCCTTCTAGCGGGAGAGACAGATACGCAGTATTTT CASSVDSLLAGETDTQYF
- TRBD1 TRBJ1-2 TRBV14 TGTGCCAGCAGCCCCTATGCGGACAGGGGAAGCTATGGCTACACCTTC CASSPYADRGSYGYTF